This T cell receptor beta chain was retrieved from a study of cytomegalovirus exposure and HLA in healthy donors. Note on this clone: Its antigen is unknown.

The study's findings and limits: A few CMV-associated chains were confirmed in vitro to be specific for CMV antigens. V- and J-gene trimming in TCR beta was tied to a missense DCLRE1C variant by an analysis performed later. Exclusion as indistinguishable affected some V segments, including TRBV6-2 and TRBV6-3. Cytomegalovirus association was assigned to some 160 TCR beta chains.

The PCR made use of 60 Vbeta and 13 Jbeta primers. TCRdb keeps only in-frame clones here, not all; method: immunoSEQ multiplex PCR. The sample has more than 55,000 clones, and its top ten clones hold roughly 5%. Germline V gene lookup returns CDR1 MDHEN and CDR2 SYDVKM. V was shortened by 3 bases and J by 2 bases, with 10 bases between the two germline ends. The CDR3 runs to 14 residues. The sequence was collected from a woman between 40 and 55 years old in good health and CMV-seropositive. The chain combines TRBV28 with TRBJ1-2; D is perhaps TRBD1 (5 bases). Material for sequencing was PBMCs. CDR3 sequence (DNA): TGTGCCAGCAGTTTTCAGGGTGAGAACTATGGCTACACCTTC. Protein: CASSFQGENYGYTF.